A selection of T cell receptor beta chains follows, all from one sample in a study of cytomegalovirus exposure and HLA in healthy donors. Generated by immunoSEQ multiplex PCR, the TCRdb table keeps only in-frame clones and is missing some. The sample contains roughly 60,000 clones, 90% to 97% of which appear only once. The sequencing input was PBMCs. These receptors originate from a man aged 18 to 29 in good health and CMV-seronegative. Both conserved end residues are trimmed from each CDR3.

cdr3_aa | j_call | v_call
ASSQVSADEQF | TRBJ2-1 | TRBV4-1
ASSQGARGQGGPLEQY | TRBJ2-7 | TRBV4-1
ASSQTAGQGDEKLF | TRBJ1-4 | TRBV4-2
ALEPRQGNTEAF | TRBJ1-1 | TRBV30
ASSGSGETQY | TRBJ2-5 | TRBV2
ASSPQDGFYEQY | TRBJ2-7 | TRBV21-1
ASSLPPTGGNEQF | TRBJ2-1 | TRBV5-1
ASSYSGTSGSNAETQY | TRBJ2-5 | TRBV4-1
AWSVYGDAGGYT | TRBJ1-2 | TRBV30
ASSFGFDQETQY | TRBJ2-5 | TRBV5-4
ASSGSTLEYYYGYT | TRBJ1-2 | TRBV6-1
ASSVARASGSRDEQF | TRBJ2-1 | TRBV9
ASSLVGAGETQY | TRBJ2-5 | TRBV5-1
ASSQDWRDPTDTQY | TRBJ2-3 | TRBV4-2
ASSQSPGQGNTGELF | TRBJ2-2 | TRBV4-1
ASSLSHIDFLREQY | TRBJ2-7 | TRBV7-9
ASSDIPYGYT | TRBJ1-2 | TRBV6-1
ASSLAHRKSGSSSYEQY | TRBJ2-7 | TRBV7-9
ATRGLAEHYEQY | TRBJ2-7 | TRBV28
ASRPRTGSTDTQY | TRBJ2-3 | TRBV6-1
ASSQTVMNTEAF | TRBJ1-1 | TRBV6-6
SVEDQGGGDTEAF | TRBJ1-1 | TRBV29-1
ASSGTPPDTGELF | TRBJ2-2 | TRBV19
ASSLGDRVGQETQY | TRBJ2-5 | TRBV11-2
ASRESGTAKQETQY | TRBJ2-5 | TRBV28
ASSQGQRTGGNEKLF | TRBJ1-4 | TRBV4-1
ASSSGLAGGHQETQY | TRBJ2-5 | TRBV5-1
ASSQDAGLLSYEQY | TRBJ2-7 | TRBV14
ASSLGLQETQY | TRBJ2-5 | TRBV7-2
AAGRLADSTDTQY | TRBJ2-3 | TRBV2
SVEGLASGSNNEQF | TRBJ2-1 | TRBV29-1
ASSQDTGTGSFGYT | TRBJ1-2 | TRBV14
AISESRDNEQF | TRBJ2-1 | TRBV10-3
ASSNRQGSYEQY | TRBJ2-7 | TRBV11-1
ATLGGGGYT | TRBJ1-2 | TRBV27
ASSIIPDYGYT | TRBJ1-2 | TRBV19
ASSDDSGSGNEQF | TRBJ2-1 | TRBV6-4
ASRPGQGLSSYNEQF | TRBJ2-1 | TRBV11-2
ASSPLAGVANEQF | TRBJ2-1 | TRBV6-1
ASSLAVAGKIDEQF | TRBJ2-1 | TRBV11-2
ASGSPGLGAGGQF | TRBJ2-1 | TRBV2
ASSVAVVAGVYEQY | TRBJ2-7 | TRBV9
ASSFGQSYEQY | TRBJ2-7 | TRBV11-2
ASRDRTGGMETQY | TRBJ2-5 | TRBV6-5
ASSARLQGVDTGELF | TRBJ2-2 | TRBV13
ASSLGLAGYEQY | TRBJ2-7 | TRBV27
ASSYSRGGTGELF | TRBJ2-2 | TRBV6-5